Listed here are 12 T cell receptor beta chains from one sample, sequenced in a study of blood T cell repertoires in COVID-19. Produced via immunoSEQ multiplex PCR; TCRdb's table is partial and in-frame only. The sample shows 330,000 or so clones, more than 85% of them seen only once. Specimen: PBMCs or T cells enriched from blood (not recorded which). The receptors stem from a woman aged 30 to 39 who had recovered from COVID-19.

This clone was observed a handful of times. The chain combines TRBV18 with TRBJ1-3, with 8 positions matching TRBD1. The germline V gene encodes CDR1 KGHSH and CDR2 LQKENI. The CDR3 covers 16 residues. After removal of 6 bases from V and 4 bases from J, the junction contained 11 bases not matched to a gene. The CDR3 region is CASSPPQGAGGNTIYF. The CDR3 nucleotides are TGTGCCAGCTCCCCGCCGCAGGGGGCGGGGGGAAACACCATATATTTT.

CDR3 nucleotide sequence: TGTGCCAGCAGTTTTTCAGCAGGGAGGCTTAAGACCTTC. It translates to CASSFSAGRLKTF. The chain uses TRBV12-3 or TRBV12-4 and TRBJ1-2, with a weak D call TRBD1 (5 bases). V gave up 3 bases and J gave up 14 bases, with 19 bases separating them. This CDR3 has 13 amino acids.

The V and J genes are TRBV5-1 and TRBJ1-1, with D perhaps TRBD1 (6 bases). The CDR3 is made up of 15 amino acids. Germline loops: CDR1 SGHRS, CDR2 YFSETQ. Trimming took off 1 base at V and 0 bases at J, with 10 bases between the two ends. The CDR3 DNA reads as TGCGCCAGCAGCTTGACAGGGCAAGTGAACACTGAAGCTTTCTTT. Its translation is CASSLTGQVNTEAFF.

V is TRBV7-3 and J is TRBJ2-6; 7 positions agree with TRBD2. The V gene end was trimmed by 5 bases and the J gene end by 0 bases; junction bases not matched to a gene: 4. This CDR3 spans 16 amino acids. Germline V CDR1 and CDR2: SGHTA, FQGTGA. The CDR3 here is CASSSTGGSGANVLTF. The CDR3 DNA reads TGTGCCAGCAGCAGTACGGGGGGCTCTGGGGCCAACGTCCTGACTTTC.

The rearrangement joins TRBV10-1 to TRBJ1-3; D is unclear. V was cut by 7 bases and J by 0 bases, with 19 bases left in between. In germline, CDR1 is WNHNN, CDR2 SYGVQD (reference sequence). The CDR3 loop spans 17 amino acids. CDR3 in DNA: TGCGCCAGCACTCCTCAGGAAGACAATCACTCTGGAAACACCATATATTTT. Its translation: CASTPQEDNHSGNTIYF.

The V gene is TRBV27, the J gene TRBJ1-5, with D possibly being TRBD1 (5 bases). The length of the CDR3 is 12 residues. Germline assignment: CDR1 MNHEY and CDR2 SMNVEV (reference sequence). V lost 9 bases and J 2 bases, leaving 8 bases between the germline ends. CDR3 coding DNA: TGTGCCAGTAGGGGTCGCAATCAGCCCCAGCATTTT. Encoded protein: CASRGRNQPQHF.

The rearrangement uses TRBV28 and TRBJ2-5; D is undetermined. Deletions cut 2 bases from V and 10 bases from J, with 11 bases between. The CDR3 runs to 12 residues. Germline V CDR1 and CDR2: MDHEN, SYDVKM. CDR3 nucleotides: TGTGCCAGCAGTTTAAACTACCACATCCAGTACTTC. Protein sequence: CASSLNYHIQYF. The variable domain in full, with the rest retrieved from reference TRBV28 and TRBJ2-5, is DVKVTQSSRYLVKRTGEKVFLECVQDMDHENMFWYRQDPGLGLRLIYFSYDVKMKEKGDIPEGYSVSREKKERFSLILESASTNQTSMYLCASSLNYHIQYFGPGTRLLVL.

The chain couples TRBV10-3 to TRBJ1-2; possibly TRBD1 for D (5 bases). From germline, CDR1 is ENHRY and CDR2 SYGVKD. Between the trimmed V and J ends, which lost 3 bases and 5 bases, there was a span of 10 bases. CDR3 length: 13 amino acids. The CDR3 spells CAISDSPGYGYTF. CDR3 nucleotides: TGTGCCATCAGTGACTCACCAGGGTATGGCTACACCTTC.

The chain employs TRBV5-6 and TRBJ2-1; D uncertain. The V end lost 0 bases, the J end lost 8 bases, and 12 bases lay between the germline ends. Germline V gene data show CDR1 as SGHDT and CDR2 as YYEEEE. The CDR3 has 14 residues. The CDR3 reads CASSLAGLVDEQFF. CDR3 bases: TGTGCCAGCAGCTTGGCAGGTTTGGTGGATGAGCAGTTCTTC.

The chain is built from TRBV28 and TRBJ1-3, with 7 bases that match TRBD1. Trimming cost V 6 bases and J 2 bases; bases outside gene matches: 4. The CDR3 has 14 residues. Germline V gives CDR1 MDHEN, CDR2 SYDVKM. Here the CDR3 DNA reads TGTGCCAGCAGCCTCAGGGGGGCTGGAAACACCATATATTTT. Its translation: CASSLRGAGNTIYF.

The chain joins TRBV11-3 to TRBJ2-1; 10 bases are a match to TRBD2. The CDR3 contains 16 residues. CDR1 and CDR2 (germline): SGHNT, YENEEA. The J segment lost 7 bases and the V segment lost 1 base, leaving 7 bases of the junction unmatched. CDR3 in amino acids: CASSLAPTSGQNEQFF. DNA for the CDR3: TGTGCCAGCAGCTTAGCTCCGACTAGCGGGCAGAATGAGCAGTTCTTC.

The gene calls are TRBV4-3 and TRBJ2-7; 9 bases map to TRBD2. Germline V CDR1 and CDR2: LGHNA, YSLEER. J lost 2 bases, V lost 0 bases, and 11 bases had no gene match. The length of the CDR3 is 18 residues. CDR3 nucleotide sequence: TGCGCCAGCAGCCAAGATAACTGGGGGCCTAGCGGGGCCTACGAGCAGTACTTC. This gives the protein CASSQDNWGPSGAYEQYF.